A single sample gave rise to the 29 T cell receptor beta chains below, sequenced in a study of T cell repertoires in cytomegalovirus infection. Via MiXCR, TCRdb re-called the reads, giving one row per CDR3 protein. Of just over 300,000 distinct CDR3 sequences in the sample, roughly a sixth were seen once. Sequenced material: PBMCs. All receptors derive from a human donor in good health (CMV status not recorded). Some clones in this sample may be carry-over from other donors' samples.

V usage is TRBV10-3 and J usage is TRBJ1-1, with D tentatively TRBD1 (6 bases). The germline gives CDR1 ENHRY, CDR2 SYGVKD. V dropped 6 bases and J dropped 5 bases, with 16 bases sitting between them. The CDR3 extends over 14 amino acids. As DNA, the CDR3 is TGTGCCATCAGCGTAACAGGGTTAGGGACTGAAGCTTTCTTT. This encodes CAISVTGLGTEAFF.

Ten or more counts support this clonotype. The chain combines TRBV20-1 with TRBJ2-1; a possible D gene is TRBD1 (6 bases). This CDR3 contains 14 residues. The germline V gene encodes CDR1 DFQATT and CDR2 SNEGSKA (reference sequence). The V end lost 3 bases, the J end lost 5 bases, and 14 bases lay between the germline ends. The chain's CDR3 is CSASRQDLNNEQFF. The CDR3 nucleotides are TGCAGTGCTAGTAGACAGGACTTAAACAATGAGCAGTTCTTC.

About this clonotype itself: A much larger clone sits a single nucleotide away, making a read error possible. V usage is TRBV2 and J usage is TRBJ2-1; no clear D. The V gene's germline CDR1 is SNHLY and CDR2 FYNNEI. Trimming cost V 7 bases and J 0 bases, with 10 bases left between them. The length of the CDR3 is 14 residues. The CDR3 nucleotides are TGTGCCAGCATCGAATCGATCTCCTACAATGAGCAGTTCTTC. Residues: CASIESISYNEQFF.

The chain employs TRBV19 and TRBJ1-2; 8 bases fit TRBD1. The V gene end was trimmed by 6 bases and the J gene end by 8 bases; junction bases not matched to a gene: 11. Germline assignment: CDR1 LNHDA and CDR2 SQIVND (reference sequence). This CDR3 has 14 residues. This chain's CDR3 is CASRRGTGTGGYTF. In DNA form, the CDR3 reads TGTGCCAGTAGACGCGGGACAGGAACCGGGGGCTACACCTTC.

Many counts were recorded for this clonotype. The chain has TRBV7-9 and TRBJ2-3; D gene uncertain. V shed 2 bases and J shed 8 bases, with 11 bases lying between them. The CDR3 contains 13 residues. Germline CDR1 and CDR2: SEHNR and FQNEAQ (reference sequence). The CDR3, as DNA: TGTGCCAGCAGCTTACAAGACGTAGGTACGCAGTATTTT. It codes for CASSLQDVGTQYF.

V usage is TRBV19 and J usage is TRBJ2-3, with 7 bases lining up with TRBD2. This CDR3 spans 15 amino acids. With 5 bases clipped from V and 5 bases from J, the junction kept 10 bases outside the gene matches. Germline V gene lookup returns CDR1 LNHDA and CDR2 SQIVND (reference sequence). DNA of the CDR3: TGTGCCAGTAGTCCGACTCGCGGGGGTAAAGATACGCAGTATTTT. Translated, it gives CASSPTRGGKDTQYF.

This clonotype was seen at least ten times. This rearrangement joins TRBV7-6 to TRBJ2-3, with a possible D match to TRBD2 (6 bases). Germline CDR1 and CDR2: SGHVS and FNYEAQ. The CDR3 extends over 16 amino acids. Trimming pared 3 bases from V and 2 bases from J, leaving 15 bases between. This chain's CDR3 is CASSLGLAVNTDTQYF. Written as DNA, the CDR3 is TGTGCCAGCAGCTTGGGATTAGCGGTGAACACAGATACGCAGTATTTT.

A single count supports this clonotype. The chain has TRBV4-3 and TRBJ1-6; D is ambiguous. The V and J ends lost 0 bases and 9 bases respectively, with 18 bases between them. Per germline, CDR1 LGHNA and CDR2 YSLEER. This CDR3 has 17 amino acids. DNA of the CDR3: TGCGCCAGCAGCCAAGATCCCCCTCAGCAACGCCCTTCACCCCTCCACTTT. It is translated as CASSQDPPQQRPSPLHF.

This clonotype was seen ten or more times. The V gene is TRBV7-9, the J gene TRBJ2-1; D might be TRBD1 (6 bases). The CDR3 is 15 amino acids. Germline V gene sequence: CDR1 SEHNR, CDR2 FQNEAQ (reference sequence). Deletions cut 4 bases from V and 1 base from J, with 11 bases between. The CDR3 loop is CASSSPGTSYNEQFF. As DNA, the CDR3 is TGTGCCAGCAGCTCACCCGGGACATCCTACAATGAGCAGTTCTTC.

This clonotype was seen only a few times. This chain connects TRBV3-1 to TRBJ2-7, with no clear D. Trimming took off 2 bases at V and 1 base at J, with 12 bases between the two ends. The CDR3 extends over 15 amino acids. The V gene's germline CDR1 is LGHDT and CDR2 YNNKEL (reference sequence). The chain's CDR3 is CASSQSLGNSYEQYF. CDR3 DNA sequence: TGTGCCAGCAGCCAAAGTCTTGGCAATTCCTACGAGCAGTACTTC.

The chain employs TRBV13 and TRBJ2-7; D is perhaps TRBD1 (5 bases). The CDR3 totals 14 residues. CDR1 PRHDT and CDR2 FYEKMQ come from the germline V gene (reference sequence). The V and J ends lost 3 bases and 2 bases respectively, with 11 bases between them. Written as DNA, the CDR3 is TGTGCCAGCAGCTTGAGACAGAGACCCTACGAGCAGTACTTC. It encodes CASSLRQRPYEQYF.

This clonotype came up many times. The chain joins TRBV28 to TRBJ2-6, with D perhaps TRBD1 or TRBD2 (5 bases each). The V and J ends lost 5 bases and 3 bases respectively, with 11 bases between them. The germline CDR1 and CDR2 sequences are MDHEN and SYDVKM. The CDR3 consists of 15 residues. The CDR3 nucleotides read TGTGCCAGCAGTCCTGTGGGGGTTGGGGCCAACGTCCTGACTTTC. Protein product: CASSPVGVGANVLTF.

There are many counts of this clonotype. The rearrangement uses TRBV7-2 and TRBJ2-7; a weak D match, TRBD2 (6 bases). The CDR3 consists of 13 residues. The germline V gene has CDR1 SGHTA and CDR2 FQGNSA. Trimming left V 3 bases short and J 4 bases short, with 10 bases between. CDR3 residues: CASSLDYYYEQYF. Here the CDR3 DNA reads TGTGCCAGCAGCTTGGACTACTATTACGAGCAGTACTTC.

This clonotype was counted at least ten times. The chain links TRBV20-1 to TRBJ2-7; 7 bases map to TRBD1. The CDR3 runs to 12 residues. Trimming took 6 bases from V and 2 from J; bases not matched to a gene: 4. Germline V gene sequence: CDR1 DFQATT, CDR2 SNEGSKA (reference sequence). The CDR3 here is CSAPTGTYEQYF. CDR3 nucleotides: TGCAGTGCGCCGACAGGGACCTACGAGCAGTACTTC.

This chain uses TRBV29-1 with TRBJ1-1, with 12 bases lining up with TRBD1. CDR3 length: 16 residues. The trim removed 7 bases at V and 1 base at J, leaving 10 bases unmatched. Germline V CDR1 and CDR2: SQVTM, ANQGSEA. In nucleotides, the CDR3 is TGCAGCGGGTCCGGGACAGGGGGCGCGGGGAACACTGAAGCTTTCTTT. It specifies CSGSGTGGAGNTEAFF.

V and J are TRBV10-3 and TRBJ2-7, with 12 nucleotides matching TRBD2. The ends lost 2 bases at V and 0 bases at J; junction bases unmatched: 11. The CDR3 has 19 amino acids. Germline loops: CDR1 ENHRY, CDR2 SYGVKD. The DNA for the CDR3 is TGTGCCATCAGTGAGCAGCCCGGGACTAGCGGGTCGAGCTCCTACGAGCAGTACTTC. It translates to CAISEQPGTSGSSSYEQYF.

This chain uses TRBV20-1 with TRBJ2-1, with TRBD2 matching 8 bases. Germline CDR1 reads DFQATT; CDR2 reads SNEGSKA (reference sequence). The junction had 10 bases not matched to a gene; V was cut back by 0 bases and J by 6 bases. This CDR3 comprises 16 residues. The CDR3 nucleotides read TGCAGTGCTAGAGATCAACGGCGGGGGGACGCCAATGAGCAGTTCTTC. This sequence encodes CSARDQRRGDANEQFF.

There are many counts of this clonotype. The chain is built from TRBV28 and TRBJ1-2; the D is unclear. V was shortened by 6 bases and J by 5 bases, with 22 bases between the two germline ends. The length of the CDR3 is 16 residues. Germline V gives CDR1 MDHEN, CDR2 SYDVKM. The CDR3 region has the DNA TGTGCCAGCAGATCGCCGCTGGGAGGTCAGCCTTATGGCTACACCTTC. As protein: CASRSPLGGQPYGYTF.

CDR3 residues: CASSPSRTMGNTIYF. CDR3 sequence (DNA): TGTGCCAGCAGCCCATCGCGGACTATGGGAAACACCATATATTTT. The V call is TRBV3-1, the J call TRBJ1-3; D unclear. This CDR3 region has 15 residues. V lost 4 bases, J lost 4 bases, and 14 bases lay in between. From germline, CDR1 is LGHDT and CDR2 YNNKEL (reference sequence).

There are many counts of this clonotype. This chain connects TRBV7-2 to TRBJ2-5, with D possibly being TRBD1 or TRBD2 (5 bases each). The CDR3 is 14 amino acids. Germline values: CDR1 SGHTA, CDR2 FQGNSA. V was trimmed by 4 bases and J by 7 bases, leaving 16 bases between them. CDR3 bases: TGTGCCAGCAGCTCGGGCCCAGCAGGGAGGACCCAGTACTTC. It is translated as CASSSGPAGRTQYF.

The genes are TRBV7-9 and TRBJ1-2, with a tentative D call TRBD1 (6 bases). Germline V gene sequence: CDR1 SEHNR, CDR2 FQNEAQ (reference sequence). CDR3 size: 18 residues. Between the trimmed V and J ends, which lost 1 base and 3 bases, there was a span of 21 bases. The CDR3 spells CASSLVDLRQAVHYGYTF. CDR3 coding DNA: TGTGCCAGCAGCTTAGTCGATCTTCGACAGGCGGTGCACTATGGCTACACCTTC.

The chain is built from TRBV9 and TRBJ1-4; 9 nucleotides agree with TRBD1. CDR3 length: 15 amino acids. V was pared by 4 bases and J by 4 bases, with 5 bases of the junction left unmatched. CDR1 is SGDLS, CDR2 YYNGEE, per germline. CDR3 in DNA: TGTGCCAGCAGCCCAGGGGACAGGGATAATGAAAAACTGTTTTTT. Protein product: CASSPGDRDNEKLFF.

This clonotype has more than one count but fewer than ten. This chain joins TRBV15 and TRBJ1-5; D might be TRBD1 (5 bases). The V and J ends lost 0 bases and 6 bases respectively, with 12 bases between them. In germline, CDR1 is LNHNV, CDR2 YYDKDF (reference sequence). The CDR3 has 15 residues. CDR3 bases: TGTGCCACCAGCAGAGACCAAGGGGCTGGTCAGCCCCAGCATTTT. Its protein product is CATSRDQGAGQPQHF.

This clonotype was picked up many times. This sequence joins TRBV7-2 and TRBJ2-2, with 8 bases identical to TRBD2. This CDR3 has 14 residues. Germline V gene data show CDR1 as SGHTA and CDR2 as FQGNSA. The ends lost 5 bases at V and 9 bases at J; junction bases unmatched: 8. The CDR3 sequence is CASSQGLVLRELFF. CDR3 coding DNA: TGTGCCAGCAGCCAGGGACTAGTTCTTAGGGAGCTGTTTTTT. Supplemented by reference TRBV7-2 and TRBJ2-2, the full variable domain reads GAGVSQSPSNKVTEKGKDVELRCDPISGHTALYWYRQSLGQGLEFLIYFQGNSAPDKSGLPSDRFSAERTGGSVSTLTIQRTQQEDSAVYLCASSQGLVLRELFFGEGSRLTVL.

This clonotype was recorded a few times. In nucleotides, the CDR3 is TGTGCCAGCAGCCCCTCCTTTTTCGAGACTGAAGCTTTCTTT. Translated, it gives CASSPSFFETEAFF. This chain connects TRBV3-1 to TRBJ1-1; D uncertain. The germline gives CDR1 LGHDT, CDR2 YNNKEL (reference sequence). The V end lost 4 bases, the J end lost 5 bases, and 14 bases lay between the germline ends. This CDR3 spans 14 amino acids. The full variable domain, rest sourced from reference TRBV3-1 and TRBJ1-1, is DTAVSQTPKYLVTQMGNDKSIKCEQNLGHDTMYWYKQDSKKFLKIMFSYNNKELIINETVPNRFSPKSPDKAHLNLHINSLELGDSAVYFCASSPSFFETEAFFGQGTRLTVV.

The table lists this clonotype with many counts. This chain joins TRBV6-1 and TRBJ2-3; D perhaps matches TRBD2 (5 bases). V was shortened by 6 bases and J by 3 bases, with 16 bases between the two germline ends. Germline CDR1 reads MNHNS; CDR2 reads SASEGT. CDR3 length: 15 amino acids. CDR3: CASRKTGERTDTQYF. In nucleotides, the CDR3 is TGTGCCAGCAGAAAGACCGGGGAGCGTACAGATACGCAGTATTTT.

Many counts were recorded for this clonotype. The CDR3 DNA follows: TGTGCCAGCAGCTCGTACCGGGACAGGGGCCAGCAGTACTTC. It codes for CASSSYRDRGQQYF. This chain links TRBV11-2 with TRBJ2-7, with 10 positions matching TRBD1. Germline assignment: CDR1 SGHAT and CDR2 FQNNGV. The J segment lost 8 bases and the V segment lost 4 bases, leaving 8 bases of the junction unmatched. This CDR3 spans 14 amino acids.

This clonotype came up many times. The J gene is TRBJ1-1, the V gene TRBV7-2; D unresolved. V was clipped by 0 bases and J by 1 base, with 6 bases between them. CDR3 length equals 14 residues. The germline CDR1 and CDR2 sequences are SGHTA and FQGNSA. The DNA of the CDR3 is TGTGCCAGCAGCTTAGCAGGTCCGAACACTGAAGCTTTCTTT. Translating gives CASSLAGPNTEAFF.

This clonotype was seen a handful of times. This chain joins TRBV28 and TRBJ1-6, with TRBD1 identical over 12 bases. CDR3 length: 14 residues. Germline CDR1 MDHEN, CDR2 SYDVKM. Unmatched junction bases numbered 4, after V lost 3 bases and J lost 13 bases. The CDR3 loop is CASSFRGQGAPLHF. The CDR3 nucleotides are TGTGCCAGCAGTTTCAGGGGACAGGGGGCGCCCCTCCACTTT.